This TCR beta chain was obtained from a study of early T cells in non-severe SARS-CoV-2 infection. On the study more broadly: The input, bulk RNA from unsorted whole blood, was sequenced, and chains were unpaired.

Study outcomes and limitations: Clonotype matching in VDJdb favored anti-spike CD8 responses and did not capture private and CD4 specificities.

The protocol attached unique molecular identifiers to individual cDNA molecules. TCRdb fed the 5' RACE reads into MiXCR, producing one record per CDR3 protein. The data contain around 70,000 distinct CDR3 sequences, less than 20% of them singletons. A word on this clonotype: Its matching antigen is unknown. One base away lies a much larger clone, so this may be a sequencing read error.

V was pared by 8 bases and J by 9 bases, with 16 bases between. This CDR3 spans 12 amino acids. The chain carries TRBV12-3 or TRBV12-4 and TRBJ1-1; no firm D call. Sequenced material: whole blood. This clonotype was obtained from an adult who was a healthcare worker with PCR-confirmed SARS-CoV-2 infection or an uninfected control (not recorded which). Written as DNA, the CDR3 is TGTGCCAGCCGTAAAGAGGAAGCTAAAGCTTTCTTT. This translates into CASRKEEAKAFF.